The clone carrying this TCR beta chain was seen only a few times. Its cognate antigen is unknown. These data are taken from a study of CD8 T cells in ankylosing spondylitis. V lost 3 bases, J lost 4 bases, and 9 bases lay in between. There are 13 residues in the CDR3. TCRdb reprocessed the 5' RACE reads via MiXCR and lists one record per CDR3 protein. The repertoire holds approximately 290,000 distinct CDR3 sequences, with about a fifth as singletons. Study-wide results and limits: The study identified a TCR beta motif of about eight highly homologous variants that appeared characteristic of ankylosing spondylitis blood. Matched synovial fluid from ankylosing spondylitis patients was reported to be enriched for disease-linked clones.

This TCR derives from a female donor with ankylosing spondylitis or in good health (not recorded which). V usage is TRBV12-3 or TRBV12-4 and J usage is TRBJ1-1, with no clear D. Source material: blood, either unsorted or a sorted T cell fraction (not recorded which). CDR3 coding DNA: TGTGCCAGCAGTTTGAGTTGGCGCACTGAAGCTTTCTTT. Amino acids: CASSLSWRTEAFF.